The rows below give T cell receptor beta chains drawn from one sample of a study of OX40 agonist ivuxolimab in advanced cancers. Sequencing was performed with immunoSEQ multiplex PCR; in TCRdb, only in-frame clones are kept and a portion is missing. The profile shows about 94,000 clones, around 86% of them singletons. Source: CD4+ or CD8+ T cells sorted from blood, taken in a trial of the OX40 agonist ivuxolimab. Receptors were obtained from an adult with an advanced solid tumor such as melanoma, head and neck, liver or kidney cancer. Both conserved end residues are part of each CDR3. Fields, in order: J gene, V gene, CDR3 length, D gene, CDR3 protein, CDR3 DNA. A D gene is named only where the DNA matches it firmly.

TRBJ1-5,TRBV29-1,13,NA,CSVGTARDQPQHF,TGCAGCGTTGGGACAGCGAGGGATCAGCCCCAGCATTTT
TRBJ1-4,TRBV29-1,10,NA,CSVEAEKLFF,TGCAGCGTTGAGGCCGAAAAACTGTTTTTT
TRBJ1-5,TRBV7-8,16,TRBD1,CASSLGGTVSNQPQHF,TGTGCCAGCAGCTTAGGGGGGACAGTTAGCAATCAGCCCCAGCATTTT
TRBJ1-1,TRBV6-5,14,TRBD1,CASSGQALNTEAFF,TGTGCCAGCAGCGGACAGGCCCTAAACACTGAAGCTTTCTTT
TRBJ1-2,TRBV19,12,NA,CASSIQTYGYTF,TGTGCCAGTAGTATACAGACCTATGGCTACACCTTC
TRBJ1-4,TRBV5-1,15,TRBD1,CASSLAGGEGEKLFF,TGCGCCAGCAGCTTGGCAGGGGGCGAAGGTGAAAAACTGTTTTTT
TRBJ2-7,TRBV6-1,12,NA,CASSVGQTLLNF,TGTGCCAGCAGTGTTGGGCAGACCCTGCTGAACTTC
TRBJ1-6,TRBV6-5,14,NA,CASSVSIVNSPLHF,TGTGCCAGCAGTGTGTCGATAGTTAATTCACCCCTCCACTTT
TRBJ1-5,TRBV10-2,14,NA,CASSEGGGNQPQHF,TGCGCCAGCAGTGAGGGAGGGGGCAATCAGCCCCAGCATTTT
TRBJ2-1,TRBV12-2,16,NA,CASRLAGGNRHNEQFF,TGTGCAAGTCGCTTAGCGGGGGGAAACAGGCACAATGAGCAGTTCTTC
TRBJ1-6,TRBV7-5,17,NA,CVRSLVGGGSYNSPLHF,NA
TRBJ2-7,TRBV6-5,14,NA,CASSYRGRGGKQYF,TGTGCCAGCAGTTATAGAGGACGGGGTGGAAAGCAGTACTTC
TRBJ2-5,TRBV4-2,16,NA,CASSQDPGLVQETQYF,TGTGCCAGCAGCCAAGATCCGGGACTGGTCCAAGAGACCCAGTACTTC
TRBJ1-4,TRBV28,11,NA,CASSSRSQLFF,TGTGCCAGCAGTTCCCGGTCACAACTGTTTTTT
TRBJ1-2,TRBV7-2,14,NA,CASSDLSRGYGYTF,TGTGCCAGCAGCGACCTCTCAAGGGGGTATGGCTACACCTTC
TRBJ1-1,TRBV7-2,15,NA,CASSSPSVGYTEAFF,TGTGCCAGCAGCTCACCCAGCGTCGGCTACACTGAAGCTTTCTTT
TRBJ1-2,TRBV6-6,16,TRBD1,CASSYPQGARLDGYTF,TGTGCCAGCAGTTACCCCCAGGGGGCGCGGCTTGATGGCTACACCTTC
TRBJ1-2,TRBV21-1,18,NA,CASTPLPSPPGTPYGYTF,TGTGCCAGCACCCCTCTGCCATCACCCCCAGGGACCCCCTATGGCTACACCTTC
TRBJ1-4,TRBV18,14,NA,CASSPQGKNEKLFF,TGTGCCAGCTCACCACAGGGAAAAAATGAAAAACTGTTTTTT
TRBJ2-1,TRBV9,14,NA,CASSAIIYGDEQFF,TGTGCCAGCAGCGCCATCATTTACGGGGATGAGCAGTTCTTC
TRBJ1-1,TRBV19,13,NA,CASSTYFDSEAFF,TGTGCCAGTAGTACATATTTTGACTCTGAAGCTTTCTTT
TRBJ2-5,TRBV11-2,14,NA,CASSLQLTQETQYF,TGTGCCAGCAGCTTACAGCTGACACAAGAGACCCAGTACTTC